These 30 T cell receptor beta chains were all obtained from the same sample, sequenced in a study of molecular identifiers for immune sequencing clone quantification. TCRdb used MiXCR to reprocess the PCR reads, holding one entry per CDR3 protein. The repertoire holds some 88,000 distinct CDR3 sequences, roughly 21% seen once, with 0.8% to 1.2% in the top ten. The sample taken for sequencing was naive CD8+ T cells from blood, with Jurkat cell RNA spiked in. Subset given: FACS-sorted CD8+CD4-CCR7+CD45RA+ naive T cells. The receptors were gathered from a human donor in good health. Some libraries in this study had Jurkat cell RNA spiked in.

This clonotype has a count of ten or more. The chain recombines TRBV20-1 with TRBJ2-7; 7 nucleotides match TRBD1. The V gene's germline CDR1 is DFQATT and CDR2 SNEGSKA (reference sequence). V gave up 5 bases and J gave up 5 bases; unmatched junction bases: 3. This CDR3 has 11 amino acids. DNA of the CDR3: TGCAGTGCTGTACAGGGGAACGAGCAGTACTTC. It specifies CSAVQGNEQYF.

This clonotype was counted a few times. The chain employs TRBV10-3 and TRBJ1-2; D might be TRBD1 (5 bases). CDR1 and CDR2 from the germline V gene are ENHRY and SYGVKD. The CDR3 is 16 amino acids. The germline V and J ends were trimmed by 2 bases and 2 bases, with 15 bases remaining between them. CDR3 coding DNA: TGTGCCATCAGTGAGCCCATACAGGACCCGAACTATGGCTACACCTTC. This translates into CAISEPIQDPNYGYTF.

The CDR3 loop is CASRGQGSHQPQHF. The CDR3 bases are TGTGCCAGTCGGGGACAGGGGTCCCATCAGCCCCAGCATTTT. The chain is built from TRBV2 and TRBJ1-5, with TRBD1 identical over 10 bases. V was pared by 9 bases and J by 5 bases, with 7 bases of the junction left unmatched. The germline V gene encodes CDR1 SNHLY and CDR2 FYNNEI. CDR3 length: 14 amino acids.

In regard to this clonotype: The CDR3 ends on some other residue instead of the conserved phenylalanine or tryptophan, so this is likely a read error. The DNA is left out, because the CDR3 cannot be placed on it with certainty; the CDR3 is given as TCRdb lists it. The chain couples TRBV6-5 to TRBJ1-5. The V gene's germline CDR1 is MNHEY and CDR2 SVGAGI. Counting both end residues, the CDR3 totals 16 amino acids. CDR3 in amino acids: CASSFGSLGSNQPQHP.

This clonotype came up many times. The CDR3 here is CASSPSSGTGYEQYF. The CDR3 DNA follows: TGTGCCAGCAGCCCCTCTTCCGGGACAGGGTACGAGCAGTACTTC. The rearrangement uses TRBV7-9 and TRBJ2-7, with TRBD1 identical over 9 bases. This CDR3 has 15 residues. After removal of 5 bases from V and 4 bases from J, the junction contained 9 bases not matched to a gene. Per germline, CDR1 SEHNR and CDR2 FQNEAQ (reference sequence).

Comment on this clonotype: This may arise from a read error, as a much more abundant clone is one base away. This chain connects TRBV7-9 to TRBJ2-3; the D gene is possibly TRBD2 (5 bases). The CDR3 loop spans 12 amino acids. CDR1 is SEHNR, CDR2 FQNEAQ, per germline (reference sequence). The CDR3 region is CASSPEGDTRYF. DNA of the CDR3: TGTGCCAGCAGCCCAGAGGGAGATACGCGGTATTTT.

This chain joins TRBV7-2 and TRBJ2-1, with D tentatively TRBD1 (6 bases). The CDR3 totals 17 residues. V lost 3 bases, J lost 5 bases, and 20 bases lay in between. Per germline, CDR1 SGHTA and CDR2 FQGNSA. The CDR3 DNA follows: TGTGCCAGCAGCTTCCCCTCAACCACAACAGGGAACAATGAGCAGTTCTTC. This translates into CASSFPSTTTGNNEQFF.

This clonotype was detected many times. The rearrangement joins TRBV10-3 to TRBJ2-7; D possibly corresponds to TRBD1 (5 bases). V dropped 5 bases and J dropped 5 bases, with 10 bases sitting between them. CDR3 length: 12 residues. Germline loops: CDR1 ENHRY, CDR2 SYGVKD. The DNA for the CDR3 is TGTGCCATCAGTACGACAGAGGACGAGCAGTACTTC. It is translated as CAISTTEDEQYF.

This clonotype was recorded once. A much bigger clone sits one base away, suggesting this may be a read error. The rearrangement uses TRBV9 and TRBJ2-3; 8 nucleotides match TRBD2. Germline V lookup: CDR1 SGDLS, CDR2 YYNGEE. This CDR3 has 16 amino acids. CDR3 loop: CASSVPRAGGPDAQYF. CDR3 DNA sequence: TGTGCCAGCAGCGTACCCAGGGCGGGGGGACCAGATGCGCAGTATTTT.

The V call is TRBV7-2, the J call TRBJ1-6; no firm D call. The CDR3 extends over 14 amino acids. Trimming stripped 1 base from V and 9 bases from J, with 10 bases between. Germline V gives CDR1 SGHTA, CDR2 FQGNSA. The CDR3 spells CASSLVPTFSPLHF. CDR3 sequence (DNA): TGTGCCAGCAGCTTAGTTCCAACATTTTCACCCCTCCACTTT.

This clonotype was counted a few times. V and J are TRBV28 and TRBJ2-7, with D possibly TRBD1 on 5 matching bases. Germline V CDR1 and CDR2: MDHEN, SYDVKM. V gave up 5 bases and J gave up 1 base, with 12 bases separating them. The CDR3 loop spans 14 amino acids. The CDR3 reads CASSHRTSSYEQYF. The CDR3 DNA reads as TGTGCCAGCAGTCACAGGACGTCGTCCTACGAGCAGTACTTC.

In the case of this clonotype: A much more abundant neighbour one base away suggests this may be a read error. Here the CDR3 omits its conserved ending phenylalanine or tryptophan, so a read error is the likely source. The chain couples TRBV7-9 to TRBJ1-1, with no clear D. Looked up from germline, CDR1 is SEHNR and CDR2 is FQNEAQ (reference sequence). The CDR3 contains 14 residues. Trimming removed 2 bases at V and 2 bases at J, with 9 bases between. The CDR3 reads CASSLSGSNTEAFL. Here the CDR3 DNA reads TGTGCCAGCAGCTTATCTGGCAGCAACACTGAAGCTTTCCTT.

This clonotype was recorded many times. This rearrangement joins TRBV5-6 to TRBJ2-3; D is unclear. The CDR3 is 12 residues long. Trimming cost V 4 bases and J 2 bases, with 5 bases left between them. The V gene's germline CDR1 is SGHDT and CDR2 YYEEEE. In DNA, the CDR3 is TGTGCCAGCAGCGAGTTCACAGATACGCAGTATTTT. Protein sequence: CASSEFTDTQYF.

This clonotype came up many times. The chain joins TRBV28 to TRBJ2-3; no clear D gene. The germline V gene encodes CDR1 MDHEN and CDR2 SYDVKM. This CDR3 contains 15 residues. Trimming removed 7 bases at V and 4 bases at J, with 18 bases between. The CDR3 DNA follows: TGTGCCAGCATCCTCGGGTTGGCTAGTGCAGATACGCAGTATTTT. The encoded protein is CASILGLASADTQYF. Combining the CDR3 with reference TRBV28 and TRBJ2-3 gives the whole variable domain DVKVTQSSRYLVKRTGEKVFLECVQDMDHENMFWYRQDPGLGLRLIYFSYDVKMKEKGDIPEGYSVSREKKERFSLILESASTNQTSMYLCASILGLASADTQYFGPGTRLTVL.

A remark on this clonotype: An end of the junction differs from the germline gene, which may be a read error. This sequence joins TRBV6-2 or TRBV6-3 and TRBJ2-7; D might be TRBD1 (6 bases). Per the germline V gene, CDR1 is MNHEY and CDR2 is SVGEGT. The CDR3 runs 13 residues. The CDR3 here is CASRTGSSCEQYF. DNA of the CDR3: TGTGCCAGCAGAACAGGGAGCTCCTGCGAGCAGTACTTC.

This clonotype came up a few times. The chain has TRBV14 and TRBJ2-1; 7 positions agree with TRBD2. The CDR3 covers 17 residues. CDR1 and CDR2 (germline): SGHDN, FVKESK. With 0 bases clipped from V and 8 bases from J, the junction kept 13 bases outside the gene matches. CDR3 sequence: CASSQEFYGGGFDEQFF. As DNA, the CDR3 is TGTGCCAGCAGCCAAGAATTTTATGGCGGGGGATTCGATGAGCAGTTCTTC.

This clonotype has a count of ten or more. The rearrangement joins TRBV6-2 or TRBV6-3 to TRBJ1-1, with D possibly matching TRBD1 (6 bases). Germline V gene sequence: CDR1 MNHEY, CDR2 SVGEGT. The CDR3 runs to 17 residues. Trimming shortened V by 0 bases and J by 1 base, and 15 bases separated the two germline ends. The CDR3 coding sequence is TGTGCCAGCAGTTACTCGAAGACAGGAGGTACGAACACTGAAGCTTTCTTT. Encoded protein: CASSYSKTGGTNTEAFF.

CDR3 residues: CASSLGPVSSGDGYTF. The CDR3 region has the DNA TGTGCCAGCAGCTTAGGTCCAGTCAGCTCCGGGGATGGCTACACCTTC. The J gene is TRBJ1-2, the V gene TRBV11-2; D is unresolved. Germline lookup yields CDR1 SGHAT and CDR2 FQNNGV. This CDR3 is 16 amino acids long. V gave up 1 base and J gave up 6 bases, with 18 bases separating them.

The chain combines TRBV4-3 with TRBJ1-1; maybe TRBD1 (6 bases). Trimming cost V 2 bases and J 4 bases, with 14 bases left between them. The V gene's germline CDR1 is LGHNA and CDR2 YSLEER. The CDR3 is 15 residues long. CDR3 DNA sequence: TGCGCCAGCAGCCAAAGACTCTTGGGGGCCACTGAAGCTTTCTTT. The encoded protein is CASSQRLLGATEAFF.

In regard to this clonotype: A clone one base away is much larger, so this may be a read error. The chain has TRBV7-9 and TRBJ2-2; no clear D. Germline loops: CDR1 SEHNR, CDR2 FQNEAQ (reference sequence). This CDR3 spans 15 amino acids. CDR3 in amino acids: CAGSLGLANTGELFF. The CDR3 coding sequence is TGTGCCGGCAGCTTAGGTCTAGCGAACACCGGGGAGCTGTTTTTT.

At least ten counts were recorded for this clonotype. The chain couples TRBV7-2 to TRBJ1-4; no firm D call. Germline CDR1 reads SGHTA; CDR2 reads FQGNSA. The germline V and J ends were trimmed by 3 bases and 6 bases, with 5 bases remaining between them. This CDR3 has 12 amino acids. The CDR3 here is CASSFLDEKLFF. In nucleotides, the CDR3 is TGTGCCAGCAGCTTCTTAGATGAAAAACTGTTTTTT.

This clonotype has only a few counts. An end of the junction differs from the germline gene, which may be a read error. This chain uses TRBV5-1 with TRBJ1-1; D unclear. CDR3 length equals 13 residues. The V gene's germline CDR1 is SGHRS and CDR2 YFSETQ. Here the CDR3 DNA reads TGCGCCAGCGGCTTGACGGTGAACACTGAAGCTTTCTTT. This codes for CASGLTVNTEAFF. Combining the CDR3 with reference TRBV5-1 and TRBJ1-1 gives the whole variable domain KAGVTQTPRYLIKTRGQQVTLSCSPISGHRSVSWYQQTPGQGLQFLFEYFSETQRNKGNFPGRFSGRQFSNSRSEMNVSTLELGDSALYLCASGLTVNTEAFFGQGTRLTVV.

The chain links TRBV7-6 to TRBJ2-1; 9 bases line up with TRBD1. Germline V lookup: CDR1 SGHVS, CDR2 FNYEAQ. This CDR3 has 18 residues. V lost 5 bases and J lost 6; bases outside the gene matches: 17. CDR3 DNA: TGTGCCAGCAGCCGATCCCTTACCGGGACAGGGTCCCGCAATGAGCAGTTCTTC. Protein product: CASSRSLTGTGSRNEQFF.

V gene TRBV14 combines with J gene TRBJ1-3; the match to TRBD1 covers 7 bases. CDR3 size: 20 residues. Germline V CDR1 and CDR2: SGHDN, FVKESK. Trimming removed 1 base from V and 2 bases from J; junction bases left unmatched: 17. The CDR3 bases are TGTGCCAGCAGCCAAGTTGTCGCGACAGGGACACTTCTAACTGGAAACACCATATATTTT. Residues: CASSQVVATGTLLTGNTIYF.

The CDR3 loop reads CASGQGAAKNIQYF. In DNA form, the CDR3 reads TGTGCCAGCGGGCAGGGCGCGGCCAAAAACATTCAGTACTTC. V and J are TRBV6-2 or TRBV6-3 and TRBJ2-4, with D possibly matching TRBD1 (5 bases). The CDR3 extends over 14 amino acids. The V end lost 8 bases, the J end lost 1 base, and 12 bases lay between the germline ends. Germline V CDR1 and CDR2: MNHEY, SVGEGT.

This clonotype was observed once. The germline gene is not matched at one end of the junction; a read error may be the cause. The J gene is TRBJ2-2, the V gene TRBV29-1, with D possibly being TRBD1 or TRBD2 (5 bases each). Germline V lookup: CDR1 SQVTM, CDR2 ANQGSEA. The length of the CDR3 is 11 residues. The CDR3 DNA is TGCGGCGTTGAGGGGCATCGGGGGCTGTTTTTT. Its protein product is CGVEGHRGLFF.

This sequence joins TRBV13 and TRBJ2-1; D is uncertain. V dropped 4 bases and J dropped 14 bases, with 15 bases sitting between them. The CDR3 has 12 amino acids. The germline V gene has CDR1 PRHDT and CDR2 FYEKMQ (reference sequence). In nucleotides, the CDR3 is TGTGCCAGCAGCTCGTATGATTTGAGTAAGTTCTTC. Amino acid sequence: CASSSYDLSKFF.

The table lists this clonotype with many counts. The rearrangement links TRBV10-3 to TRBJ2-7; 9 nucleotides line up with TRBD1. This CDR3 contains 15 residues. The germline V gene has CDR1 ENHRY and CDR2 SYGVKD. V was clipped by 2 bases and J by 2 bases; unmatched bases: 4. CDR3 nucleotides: TGTGCCATCAGTGAGATTGGGACAGGGCCCTACGAGCAGTACTTC. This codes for CAISEIGTGPYEQYF.

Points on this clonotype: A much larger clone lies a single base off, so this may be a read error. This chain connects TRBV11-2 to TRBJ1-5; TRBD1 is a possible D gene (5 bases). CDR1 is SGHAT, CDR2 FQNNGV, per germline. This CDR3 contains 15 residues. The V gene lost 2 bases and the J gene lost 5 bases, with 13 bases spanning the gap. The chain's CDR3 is CASSLTGRVDQPQHF. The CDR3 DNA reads TGTGCCAGCAGCTTAACCGGCAGGGTCGATCAGCCCCAGCATTTT.

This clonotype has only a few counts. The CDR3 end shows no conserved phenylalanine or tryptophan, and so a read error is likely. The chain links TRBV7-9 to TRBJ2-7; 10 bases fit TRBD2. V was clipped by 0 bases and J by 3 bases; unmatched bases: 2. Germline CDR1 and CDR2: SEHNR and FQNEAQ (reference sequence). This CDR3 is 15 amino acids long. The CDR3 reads CASSLAGLADYEQYL. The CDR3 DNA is TGTGCCAGCAGCTTAGCAGGACTAGCGGACTACGAGCAGTACCTC.